Below are 27 T cell receptor beta chains sequenced from a single sample in a study of neoadjuvant anti-PD-1 for oral cavity cancer. The data were produced by immunoSEQ multiplex PCR, yet TCRdb's version contains in-frame clones alone and is incomplete. The sample lists 80,000 to 95,000 clones; under 85% were seen once. The sequences come from PBMCs, collected before nivolumab (anti-PD-1) treatment. All receptors come from a person between 40 and 79 years old with oral cavity squamous cell carcinoma.

The V gene is TRBV5-1, the J gene TRBJ1-1; D is unresolved. The CDR3 totals 13 residues. CDR1 and CDR2 from the germline V gene are SGHRS and YFSETQ. V was cut by 6 bases and J by 2 bases, with 11 bases left in between. CDR3 DNA sequence: TGCGCCAGCACGCTTCCACCAAACACTGAAGCTTTCTTT. Its translation is CASTLPPNTEAFF.

The chain uses TRBV10-3 and TRBJ1-2; perhaps TRBD1 as D (6 bases). The germline V gene has CDR1 ENHRY and CDR2 SYGVKD. The CDR3 consists of 14 residues. Between the trimmed V and J ends, which lost 6 bases and 5 bases, there was a span of 16 bases. Here the CDR3 DNA reads TGTGCCATCAGAGATCCAGGGGAGGAGTATGGCTACACCTTC. The encoded protein is CAIRDPGEEYGYTF.

In its sample, this clone was seen once. The chain couples TRBV11-2 to TRBJ2-7; 8 positions match TRBD1. Germline assignment: CDR1 SGHAT and CDR2 FQNNGV. The junction had 7 bases not matched to a gene; V was cut back by 6 bases and J by 6 bases. The CDR3 loop spans 13 amino acids. The CDR3 region has the DNA TGTGCCAGCAGGGACTCAGGGGGCCCCGAGCAGTACTTC. Its translation is CASRDSGGPEQYF.

The V gene is TRBV6-5, the J gene TRBJ1-1; possibly TRBD1 for D (6 bases). Germline assignment: CDR1 MNHEY and CDR2 SVGAGI. With 6 bases removed from V and 1 base from J, the gap between germline ends came to 12 bases. The CDR3 runs 14 residues. The CDR3 coding sequence is TGTGCCAGCAGCCTAACGACAGGGAACACTGAAGCTTTCTTT. Its protein product is CASSLTTGNTEAFF.

This rearrangement joins TRBV5-1 to TRBJ1-1, with 9 bases lining up with TRBD1. V shed 4 bases, J shed 7 bases, and the junction held 14 bases outside the gene matches. Germline CDR1 SGHRS, CDR2 YFSETQ. The CDR3 totals 16 residues. The CDR3 spells CASSTGTGTILGEAFF. In DNA form, the CDR3 reads TGCGCCAGCAGCACCGGGACAGGGACAATTTTGGGTGAAGCTTTCTTT.

The chain employs TRBV5-1 and TRBJ2-1; 11 nucleotides agree with TRBD2. This CDR3 has 18 residues. With 4 bases clipped from V and 8 bases from J, the junction kept 17 bases outside the gene matches. Germline V CDR1 and CDR2: SGHRS, YFSETQ. The CDR3 DNA reads TGCGCCAGCAGCCGGGGTGGTCTAGCGGGAGGTTGGGGAGATGAGCAGTTCTTC. It encodes CASSRGGLAGGWGDEQFF.

The rearrangement uses TRBV7-6 and TRBJ1-1; maybe TRBD1 (5 bases). This CDR3 is 12 amino acids long. The V gene's germline CDR1 is SGHVS and CDR2 FNYEAQ. V shed 2 bases and J shed 10 bases, with 11 bases lying between them. CDR3 DNA sequence: TGTGCCAGCAGCTTACAAGGCAGGGTAGCTTTCTTT. It yields the protein CASSLQGRVAFF.

This clone occurred once. J is TRBJ1-1 and V is TRBV9; D gene uncertain. Per the germline V gene, CDR1 is SGDLS and CDR2 is YYNGEE. V lost 0 bases and J lost 1, with 10 bases in between. The CDR3 consists of 15 residues. CDR3 nucleotide sequence: TGTGCCAGCAGCGTAGGAAGAACGGCGAACACTGAAGCTTTCTTT. This gives the protein CASSVGRTANTEAFF.

As DNA, the CDR3 is TGTGCCAGTAGTATAGGCGTGGGGCAGGGGAACACCGGGGAGCTGTTTTTT. This codes for CASSIGVGQGNTGELFF. The V gene is TRBV19, the J gene TRBJ2-2, with a weak D call TRBD1 (5 bases). V gave up 1 base and J gave up 1 base, with 13 bases separating them. This CDR3 has 17 residues. Germline V gives CDR1 LNHDA, CDR2 SQIVND (reference sequence). The entire variable domain, with the rest obtained from reference TRBV19 and TRBJ2-2, is as follows: DGGITQSPKYLFRKEGQNVTLSCEQNLNHDAMYWYRQDPGQGLRLIYYSQIVNDFQKGDIAEGYSVSREKKESFPLTVTSAQKNPTAFYLCASSIGVGQGNTGELFFGEGSRLTVL.

The chain joins TRBV2 to TRBJ2-3, with TRBD2 identical over 8 bases. Trimming took 4 bases from V and 3 from J; bases not matched to a gene: 6. Germline V CDR1 and CDR2: SNHLY, FYNNEI. The CDR3 loop spans 15 amino acids. CDR3 residues: CASSGASGRTDTQYF. CDR3 sequence (DNA): TGTGCCAGCAGTGGGGCCAGCGGGAGAACAGATACGCAGTATTTT.

The chain uses TRBV2 and TRBJ1-1; TRBD1 might be the D (5 bases). Trimming pared 4 bases from V and 1 base from J, leaving 13 bases between. CDR3 length: 15 amino acids. Germline V CDR1 and CDR2: SNHLY, FYNNEI. As DNA, the CDR3 is TGTGCCAGCAGTGTTTGGGGGTTCGGGAACACTGAAGCTTTCTTT. Its translation: CASSVWGFGNTEAFF.

V gene TRBV29-1 combines with J gene TRBJ2-3, with a weak D call TRBD2 (6 bases). V lost 5 bases and J 0 bases, leaving 12 bases between the germline ends. CDR1 and CDR2 (germline): SQVTM, ANQGSEA. The CDR3 spans 14 residues. CDR3 in amino acids: CSVRTGASTDTQYF. CDR3 DNA sequence: TGCAGCGTTCGGACGGGAGCTAGCACAGATACGCAGTATTTT.

J is TRBJ2-1 and V is TRBV30, with D tentatively TRBD1 or TRBD2 (7 bases each). CDR3 length equals 13 residues. CDR1 GTSNPN and CDR2 SVGIG come from the germline V gene (reference sequence). The V end was cut by 3 bases, the J end by 13 bases, with 19 bases between. CDR3 nucleotides: TGTGCCTGGAGACGACTAGCCGGGGACAGTCAGTTCTTC. Its protein is CAWRRLAGDSQFF.

J is TRBJ2-3 and V is TRBV6-1; D remains ambiguous. Germline CDR1 MNHNS, CDR2 SASEGT. This CDR3 has 13 amino acids. Trimming cost V 7 bases and J 3 bases, with 11 bases left between them. In DNA, the CDR3 is TGTGCCAGCAACCGGTTAAGGACAGATACGCAGTATTTT. It yields the protein CASNRLRTDTQYF.

The chain couples TRBV29-1 to TRBJ1-1; D is ambiguous. Trimming removed 0 bases at V and 11 bases at J, with 13 bases between. Germline assignment: CDR1 SQVTM and CDR2 ANQGSEA. The CDR3 runs 12 residues. The CDR3 loop reads CSVEDKRVGAFF. The CDR3 region has the DNA TGCAGCGTTGAAGATAAAAGGGTGGGGGCTTTCTTT.

V gene TRBV6-5 combines with J gene TRBJ1-2; 10 bases are a match to TRBD1. Per the germline V gene, CDR1 is MNHEY and CDR2 is SVGAGI. The J segment lost 5 bases and the V segment lost 2 bases, leaving 5 bases of the junction unmatched. CDR3 length: 15 residues. In DNA form, the CDR3 reads TGTGCCAGCAGTTACGGGACAGGGGAGGGGTATGGCTACACCTTC. Residues: CASSYGTGEGYGYTF.

The rearrangement uses TRBV5-4 and TRBJ1-1; TRBD1 is a possible D gene (5 bases). Between the trimmed V and J ends, which lost 2 bases and 1 base, there was a span of 12 bases. Germline CDR1 SGHNT, CDR2 YYREEE (reference sequence). CDR3 length equals 15 residues. The CDR3: CASSFRSDRNTEAFF. The CDR3, as DNA: TGTGCCAGCAGCTTCCGGTCCGACAGGAACACTGAAGCTTTCTTT.

The chain is built from TRBV2 and TRBJ1-4; D is uncertain. The CDR3 spans 14 residues. V was pared by 6 bases and J by 0 bases, with 8 bases between. CDR1 is SNHLY and CDR2 is FYNNEI in the germline V gene. The CDR3: CASRPYATNEKLFF. CDR3 coding DNA: TGTGCCAGCAGGCCATATGCAACTAATGAAAAACTGTTTTTT.

This clone was picked up one time. The chain couples TRBV7-9 to TRBJ2-1; a weak D match, TRBD2 (6 bases). Trimming pared 4 bases from V and 7 bases from J, leaving 20 bases between. Germline CDR1 reads SEHNR; CDR2 reads FQNEAQ (reference sequence). This CDR3 is 16 amino acids long. The CDR3 DNA reads as TGTGCCAGCAGCTCGCCCGGAGTACTAGCTCAAAATGAGCAGTTCTTC. This translates into CASSSPGVLAQNEQFF.

The J gene is TRBJ2-3, the V gene TRBV10-3, with TRBD2 matching over 7 bases. The germline V gene encodes CDR1 ENHRY and CDR2 SYGVKD. The CDR3 is 15 residues long. Trimming removed 2 bases from V and 1 base from J; junction bases left unmatched: 3. As DNA, the CDR3 is TGTGCCATCAGTGAGGCGGGAGAGGGCACAGATACGCAGTATTTT. Its protein product is CAISEAGEGTDTQYF.

V gene TRBV7-8 combines with J gene TRBJ2-4; D tentatively reads TRBD1 or TRBD2 (6 bases each). CDR3 length: 16 amino acids. The V and J ends lost 8 bases and 2 bases respectively, with 19 bases between them. Germline CDR1 SGHVS, CDR2 FQNEAQ. CDR3 in DNA: TGTGCCAGCGAGGAGGGGGTCTTTGAGTCCAAAAACATTCAGTACTTC. The encoded protein is CASEEGVFESKNIQYF.

V and J are TRBV6-1 and TRBJ2-7, with D perhaps being TRBD1 or TRBD2 (6 bases each). The CDR3 has 15 amino acids. Per germline, CDR1 MNHNS and CDR2 SASEGT. Trimming took 6 bases from V and 3 from J, leaving 18 bases between them. For the CDR3, the DNA is TGTGCCAGCAGCCCAGGAGGGGGGCCTGGCTACGAGCAGTACTTC. It codes for CASSPGGGPGYEQYF.

As regards this clone: Other DNA sequences in this specimen translate into the identical CDR3. J is TRBJ2-1 and V is TRBV5-1, with 10 bases matching TRBD2. The J segment lost 4 bases and the V segment lost 0 bases, leaving 1 base of the junction unmatched. This CDR3 has 15 residues. Germline-derived CDR1 and CDR2 are SGHRS and YFSETQ. CDR3 region: CASSLELAGYNEQFF. For the CDR3, the DNA is TGCGCCAGCAGCTTGGAACTAGCGGGATACAATGAGCAGTTCTTC.

This chain joins TRBV10-3 and TRBJ1-5; 8 bases align to TRBD1. Losses at the gene ends were 6 bases for V and 6 bases for J; bases not matched to a gene: 7. This CDR3 comprises 14 residues. The germline V gene has CDR1 ENHRY and CDR2 SYGVKD. The CDR3 region has the DNA TGTGCCATCAGCGCCGGACAGGGCGGTCAGCCCCAGCATTTT. It translates to CAISAGQGGQPQHF.

V and J are TRBV28 and TRBJ1-1; 7 nucleotides line up with TRBD1. The J segment lost 10 bases and the V segment lost 8 bases, leaving 7 bases of the junction unmatched. The germline V gene encodes CDR1 MDHEN and CDR2 SYDVKM. The CDR3 totals 11 residues. CDR3 DNA sequence: TGTGCCAGCCAGGGAGCAGGGGGAGCTTTCTTT. This gives the protein CASQGAGGAFF.

This clone appeared a few times. The V gene is TRBV6-5, the J gene TRBJ2-5, with D perhaps TRBD1 or TRBD2 (5 bases each). The ends were cut back, 4 bases at V and 5 bases at J, with 17 bases in the middle. From germline, CDR1 is MNHEY and CDR2 SVGAGI. The CDR3 totals 15 residues. This CDR3 is CASSSDHLGVETQYF. The CDR3 coding sequence is TGTGCCAGCAGTTCGGACCATCTGGGGGTGGAGACCCAGTACTTC.

This clone appeared once. The chain carries TRBV6-5 and TRBJ1-1; D remains ambiguous. The V end was cut by 0 bases, the J end by 0 bases, with 11 bases between. The length of the CDR3 is 16 residues. CDR1 and CDR2 (germline): MNHEY, SVGAGI. The CDR3 DNA reads as TGTGCCAGCAGTTACTCATCGGACCTAATGAACACTGAAGCTTTCTTT. This translates into CASSYSSDLMNTEAFF.